This T cell receptor (beta chain) derives from a study of T-cell reconstitution after alpha-beta-depleted transplantation in children. Study-level findings and limits: About two months after transplant, alpha-beta T cells reportedly came from several hundred expanded graft clones. Surviving recipient T cells and thymic progenitors accounted for the high day-60 TCRbeta diversity observed in some patients.

On this clonotype itself: The antigen is unknown.

Library preparation (for TCRbeta) was performed with unique molecular identifiers. TCRdb reprocessed the PCR reads via MiXCR and lists one record per CDR3 protein. The table includes more than 200,000 distinct CDR3 sequences, roughly 25% detected once. The CDR3 is 15 amino acids. Germline lookup yields CDR1 DFQATT and CDR2 SNEGSKA (reference sequence). V was pared by 3 bases and J by 2 bases, with 14 bases between. The chain couples TRBV20-1 to TRBJ2-1; no reliable D call. This receptor was taken from a girl aged 2 to 10 with Fanconi anemia, due to receive a stem cell transplant. The specimen was PBMCs, collected before TCRalphabeta/CD19-depleted stem cell transplant. CDR3 DNA sequence: TGCAGTGCTAGGCCGGGCGGTTATACCTACAATGAGCAGTTCTTC. It codes for CSARPGGYTYNEQFF.